Shown below are 31 T cell receptor beta chains from a single sample sequenced in a study of T-cell memory formation after mild COVID-19. TCRdb fed the 5' RACE reads into MiXCR, producing one record per CDR3 protein. The repertoire holds hundreds of thousands of distinct CDR3 sequences, about 20% seen once, with around 9.2% in the top ten. The sample comprised PBMCs or a T cell subset sorted from them (not recorded which). These receptors all stem from an adult woman who had mild COVID-19 (a few samples of this study predate the infection). Cell type and time point are not known.

The rearrangement links TRBV5-6 to TRBJ2-3; D assignment may be TRBD1 or TRBD2 (5 bases each). CDR3 length equals 16 residues. The V end lost 0 bases, the J end lost 0 bases, and 11 bases lay between the germline ends. From germline, CDR1 is SGHDT and CDR2 YYEEEE. DNA for the CDR3: TGTGCCAGCAGCTTGGTAGGGGACCGCAGCACAGATACGCAGTATTTT. Encoded protein: CASSLVGDRSTDTQYF.

V usage is TRBV20-1 and J usage is TRBJ2-5; no firm D call. The V end was cut by 8 bases, the J end by 5 bases, with 15 bases between. The CDR3 runs to 12 residues. Germline CDR1 reads DFQATT; CDR2 reads SNEGSKA (reference sequence). The DNA for the CDR3 is TGCAGTTCTCCCACGCAGGCGGAGACCCAGTACTTC. Its translation is CSSPTQAETQYF.

This clonotype showed up just a few times. J is TRBJ2-7 and V is TRBV7-9; D perhaps matches TRBD1 (7 bases). Germline loops: CDR1 SEHNR, CDR2 FQNEAQ (reference sequence). This CDR3 spans 14 amino acids. Trimming took off 10 bases at V and 2 bases at J, with 18 bases between the two ends. The CDR3 here is CATGLRGEAYEQYF. CDR3 sequence (DNA): TGTGCCACTGGGCTCAGGGGGGAAGCCTACGAGCAGTACTTC.

This clonotype has a handful of counts. This chain links TRBV19 with TRBJ2-5; the match to TRBD1 covers 8 bases. The junction had 7 bases not matched to a gene; V was cut back by 8 bases and J by 5 bases. CDR3 length: 13 amino acids. The germline V gene encodes CDR1 LNHDA and CDR2 SQIVND (reference sequence). The CDR3 protein is CASAQGARETQYF. Written as DNA, the CDR3 is TGTGCCAGTGCGCAGGGGGCGAGGGAGACCCAGTACTTC.

This clonotype appeared many times. This chain joins TRBV7-2 and TRBJ1-1; D ambiguous. The V and J ends lost 5 bases and 0 bases respectively, with 16 bases between them. CDR3 length: 16 residues. Germline V gene data show CDR1 as SGHTA and CDR2 as FQGNSA. Here the CDR3 DNA reads TGTGCCAGCAGCCAGACCCGCGCGGGGATGAACACTGAAGCTTTCTTT. This sequence encodes CASSQTRAGMNTEAFF.

This clonotype was detected a few times. The V gene is TRBV5-1, the J gene TRBJ2-2; TRBD2 agrees at 9 bases. The CDR3 totals 17 residues. The junction had 11 bases not matched to a gene; V was cut back by 1 base and J by 7 bases. Germline lookup yields CDR1 SGHRS and CDR2 YFSETQ. The CDR3 loop is CASSLFSGSTLNGELFF. The CDR3 region has the DNA TGCGCCAGCAGCTTGTTTAGCGGGAGTACGTTGAACGGGGAGCTGTTTTTT.

The chain couples TRBV5-1 to TRBJ2-1, with D hard to call. Trimming took off 2 bases at V and 3 bases at J, with 12 bases between the two ends. The germline V gene has CDR1 SGHRS and CDR2 YFSETQ. The CDR3 is 15 amino acids. CDR3 region: CASSLTTTFYNEQFF. For the CDR3, the DNA is TGCGCCAGCAGCTTAACCACTACCTTCTACAATGAGCAGTTCTTC.

The chain combines TRBV7-9 with TRBJ2-2, with TRBD2 matching over 13 bases. Germline assignment: CDR1 SEHNR and CDR2 FQNEAQ (reference sequence). The CDR3 extends over 18 amino acids. The V segment lost 4 bases and the J segment 5 bases; nucleotides outside the gene matches: 10. The CDR3 region is CASSSGTSGILETGELFF. CDR3 bases: TGTGCCAGCAGCTCTGGGACTAGCGGGATTTTGGAAACCGGGGAGCTGTTTTTT.

CDR3 nucleotide sequence: TGCGCCAGCAGCGTGGATACTAGCGGGAGGGTACAATATGAGCAGTTCTTC. Residues: CASSVDTSGRVQYEQFF. The chain joins TRBV5-1 to TRBJ2-1; 13 nucleotides match TRBD2. Germline V gene lookup returns CDR1 SGHRS and CDR2 YFSETQ. The CDR3 consists of 17 residues. V shed 4 bases, J shed 8 bases, and the junction held 12 bases outside the gene matches.

The V and J genes are TRBV29-1 and TRBJ1-3, with D perhaps TRBD1 (6 bases). The CDR3 is 16 residues long. V lost 0 bases and J lost 3, with 15 bases in between. The germline V gene has CDR1 SQVTM and CDR2 ANQGSEA. In nucleotides, the CDR3 is TGCAGCGTTGAAGACCCACAGGGACGTTTTGGAAACACCATATATTTT. Amino acids: CSVEDPQGRFGNTIYF. Based on the CDR3 plus reference TRBV29-1 and TRBJ1-3, the full variable domain is SAVISQKPSRDICQRGTSLTIQCQVDSQVTMMFWYRQQPGQSLTLIATANQGSEATYESGFVIDKFPISRPNLTFSTLTVSNMSPEDSSIYLCSVEDPQGRFGNTIYFGEGSWLTVV.

This clonotype was seen a handful of times. V gene TRBV11-2 combines with J gene TRBJ2-1; a possible D gene is TRBD2 (6 bases). Per germline, CDR1 SGHAT and CDR2 FQNNGV. Trimming shortened V by 1 base and J by 9 bases, and 10 bases separated the two germline ends. CDR3 length: 13 amino acids. CDR3 coding DNA: TGTGCCAGCAGCTTAGCGGACTACCTTGAGCAGTTCTTC. It yields the protein CASSLADYLEQFF.

This clonotype showed up just a few times. This chain uses TRBV20-1 with TRBJ1-2; D is uncertain. The CDR3 is 13 amino acids. Germline CDR1 and CDR2: DFQATT and SNEGSKA (reference sequence). The V gene lost 5 bases and the J gene lost 2 bases, with 12 bases spanning the gap. CDR3 loop: CSAGPGSNYGYTF. The CDR3 DNA is TGCAGTGCTGGACCGGGGAGCAACTATGGCTACACCTTC.

This chain joins TRBV11-2 and TRBJ2-7, with TRBD2 matching 9 bases. Germline V lookup: CDR1 SGHAT, CDR2 FQNNGV. This CDR3 has 16 residues. Losses at the gene ends were 2 bases for V and 4 bases for J; bases not matched to a gene: 9. The CDR3 protein is CASSLTSPSGDYEQYF. CDR3 in DNA: TGTGCCAGCAGCTTAACTAGCCCTAGCGGGGATTACGAGCAGTACTTC.

This clonotype was detected a few times. Here the CDR3 DNA reads TGTGCCAGCAGCGCTACCGGGACAGGGGTGACAGATACGCAGTATTTT. It codes for CASSATGTGVTDTQYF. The rearrangement links TRBV9 to TRBJ2-3; the match to TRBD1 covers 10 bases. V lost 3 bases to trimming and J lost 3 bases; unmatched junction nucleotides: 7. Germline V CDR1 and CDR2: SGDLS, YYNGEE. This CDR3 contains 16 residues.

In its sample, this clonotype was seen a few times. The genes are TRBV4-3 and TRBJ2-3; 10 nucleotides match TRBD1. This CDR3 spans 18 amino acids. Unmatched junction bases numbered 13, after V lost 2 bases and J lost 5 bases. Germline V lookup: CDR1 LGHNA, CDR2 YSLEER. CDR3 coding DNA: TGCGCCAGCAGCCAACTCCACGGGGGGACAGGGGTTCTAGATACGCAGTATTTT. Protein: CASSQLHGGTGVLDTQYF.

The chain has TRBV12-3 or TRBV12-4 and TRBJ2-7; 7 nucleotides match TRBD1. With V trimmed by 5 bases and J by 2 bases, 6 bases remained unmatched. The CDR3 loop spans 14 amino acids. The DNA for the CDR3 is TGTGCCAGCAGTCCGGACCAGGGGGCCTACGAGCAGTACTTC. Translation gives CASSPDQGAYEQYF.

This chain joins TRBV29-1 and TRBJ1-1; TRBD1 is a possible D gene (6 bases). Germline assignment: CDR1 SQVTM and CDR2 ANQGSEA. The CDR3 length is 18 residues. The V end lost 7 bases, the J end lost 0 bases, and 27 bases lay between the germline ends. The CDR3 reads CSARGRGETLGLNTEAFF. The CDR3 region has the DNA TGCAGCGCCCGAGGGAGGGGGGAAACTTTGGGATTGAACACTGAAGCTTTCTTT. The variable domain in full, with the rest retrieved from reference TRBV29-1 and TRBJ1-1, is SAVISQKPSRDICQRGTSLTIQCQVDSQVTMMFWYRQQPGQSLTLIATANQGSEATYESGFVIDKFPISRPNLTFSTLTVSNMSPEDSSIYLCSARGRGETLGLNTEAFFGQGTRLTVV.

The chain links TRBV5-5 to TRBJ1-2, with 7 nucleotides matching TRBD1. Germline V gives CDR1 SGHKS, CDR2 YYEKEE (reference sequence). V shed 2 bases, J shed 3 bases, and the junction held 7 bases outside the gene matches. The CDR3 extends over 15 amino acids. Here the CDR3 reads CASSFRGGDHYGYTF. In nucleotides, the CDR3 is TGTGCCAGCAGCTTCAGAGGGGGCGATCACTATGGCTACACCTTC. Based on the CDR3 plus reference TRBV5-5 and TRBJ1-2, the full variable domain is DAGVTQSPTHLIKTRGQQVTLRCSPISGHKSVSWYQQVLGQGPQFIFQYYEKEERGRGNFPDRFSARQFPNYSSELNVNALLLGDSALYLCASSFRGGDHYGYTFGSGTRLTVV.

This chain joins TRBV12-3 or TRBV12-4 and TRBJ1-3; 7 nucleotides match TRBD1. The CDR3 runs 14 residues. V was clipped by 8 bases and J by 5 bases; unmatched bases: 9. The CDR3 protein is CASLQGVGRNTIYF. As DNA, the CDR3 is TGTGCCAGCTTGCAGGGGGTCGGAAGAAACACCATATATTTT.

The CDR3, as DNA: TGCAGCGTTGAAGTTTTTCTAGCGGGAGAGGGTGCCTACGAGCAGTACTTC. Protein product: CSVEVFLAGEGAYEQYF. The V call is TRBV29-1, the J call TRBJ2-7; 10 positions match TRBD2. CDR3 size: 17 residues. Germline CDR1 is SQVTM and CDR2 is ANQGSEA. V was clipped by 1 base and J by 2 bases; unmatched bases: 11.

This clonotype occurred a few times. This rearrangement joins TRBV4-2 to TRBJ1-2; TRBD1 aligns across 7 bases. Per germline, CDR1 LGHNA and CDR2 YNFKEQ. There are 16 residues in the CDR3. The V gene end was trimmed by 4 bases and the J gene end by 4 bases; junction bases not matched to a gene: 12. CDR3 residues: CASSREGGPRGYGYTF. The DNA for the CDR3 is TGTGCCAGCAGCCGAGAAGGGGGCCCGAGGGGCTATGGCTACACCTTC.

The V gene is TRBV24-1, the J gene TRBJ2-2; 9 bases map to TRBD1. From germline, CDR1 is KGHDR and CDR2 SFDVKD. V gave up 3 bases and J gave up 4 bases; unmatched junction bases: 2. The CDR3 covers 15 residues. The CDR3 coding sequence is TGTGCCACCAGTGATGTGACAGGGGGCACCGGGGAGCTGTTTTTT. This gives the protein CATSDVTGGTGELFF.

The chain is built from TRBV15 and TRBJ2-7; 15 bases line up with TRBD2. The V gene end was trimmed by 4 bases and the J gene end by 2 bases; junction bases not matched to a gene: 6. There are 17 residues in the CDR3. Germline V lookup: CDR1 LNHNV, CDR2 YYDKDF (reference sequence). The CDR3 sequence: CATSNGGLAGGTYEQYF. DNA for the CDR3: TGTGCCACCAGCAATGGGGGACTAGCGGGGGGAACCTACGAGCAGTACTTC.

The rearrangement links TRBV12-3 or TRBV12-4 to TRBJ2-7; possible D gene TRBD1, 5 bases. The CDR3 runs to 14 residues. Trimming pared 5 bases from V and 4 bases from J, leaving 15 bases between. The CDR3 here is CASSVGRGTYEQYF. CDR3 DNA sequence: TGTGCCAGCAGTGTGGGAAGGGGAACGTACGAGCAGTACTTC.

The chain links TRBV4-3 to TRBJ2-3; TRBD2 matches at 10 bases. The CDR3 sequence is 17 residues long. V shed 0 bases, J shed 6 bases, and the junction held 9 bases outside the gene matches. Per the germline V gene, CDR1 is LGHNA and CDR2 is YSLEER. The CDR3 spells CASSQETQREGPDTQYF. As DNA, the CDR3 is TGCGCCAGCAGCCAAGAGACCCAGCGGGAGGGCCCGGATACGCAGTATTTT.

The chain carries TRBV18 and TRBJ2-3; 9 bases match TRBD2. Germline trimming cut 0 bases from V and 6 bases from J; bases unmatched to any gene: 7. The CDR3 has 16 residues. Germline V gives CDR1 KGHSH, CDR2 LQKENI. The CDR3 sequence: CASSPPSGGLRDTQYF. CDR3 DNA: TGTGCCAGCTCACCACCGAGCGGGGGGTTGCGCGATACGCAGTATTTT.

This clonotype appeared a single time. V gene TRBV7-9 combines with J gene TRBJ1-4; 11 bases match TRBD1. V gave up 1 base and J gave up 15 bases; unmatched junction bases: 7. This CDR3 is built from 14 residues. From germline, CDR1 is SEHNR and CDR2 FQNEAQ (reference sequence). CDR3 nucleotide sequence: TGTGCCAGCAGCTTAGTCGGGACAGGGGGATTAATGTTTTTT. Protein product: CASSLVGTGGLMFF.

The rearrangement joins TRBV7-9 to TRBJ2-7, with D possibly TRBD1 on 6 matching bases. CDR3 length: 15 residues. In germline, CDR1 is SEHNR, CDR2 FQNEAQ (reference sequence). Trimming stripped 6 bases from V and 5 bases from J, with 20 bases between. CDR3 in DNA: TGTGCCAGCAGTCTTAAGACAGGTATATCCGACGAGCAGTACTTC. This gives the protein CASSLKTGISDEQYF.

This chain links TRBV29-1 with TRBJ1-1; tentatively, D is TRBD1 (6 bases). V was shortened by 4 bases and J by 6 bases, with 9 bases between the two germline ends. CDR1 is SQVTM, CDR2 ANQGSEA, per germline. The CDR3 consists of 11 residues. The CDR3 DNA is TGCAGCGTTGTTGAGGGGGCTGAAGCTTTCTTT. The encoded protein is CSVVEGAEAFF.

The chain carries TRBV15 and TRBJ2-2; D is uncertain. Trimming left V 5 bases short and J 2 bases short, with 6 bases between. Germline V lookup: CDR1 LNHNV, CDR2 YYDKDF (reference sequence). The CDR3 has 13 amino acids. The CDR3 sequence is CATSPRNTGELFF. The CDR3 nucleotides are TGTGCCACCAGCCCTCGAAACACCGGGGAGCTGTTTTTT.

The chain couples TRBV13 to TRBJ2-2; D possibly uses TRBD1 or TRBD2 (6 bases each). The germline CDR1 and CDR2 sequences are PRHDT and FYEKMQ (reference sequence). V was trimmed by 3 bases and J by 0 bases, leaving 14 bases between them. The CDR3 is 17 amino acids. Here the CDR3 DNA reads TGTGCCAGCAGCTTTTGGTCGGGGGCGGCGAACACCGGGGAGCTGTTTTTT. Translated: CASSFWSGAANTGELFF.